The rows below give T cell receptor beta chains drawn from one sample of a study of shared clonotypes between healthy human individuals. Sequenced by immunoSEQ multiplex PCR; TCRdb stores in-frame clones only, minus some. The repertoire holds 600,000 to 750,000 clones, with about two thirds as singletons. Sequencing input: memory CD4+ T cells sorted from blood. The source of these receptors is a woman between 25 and 40 years old in good health. CDR3s include the opening cysteine and the closing phenylalanine or tryptophan. Each record gives: D gene, V gene, clone size, J gene, CDR3 protein, CDR3 DNA. A D gene is named only where the DNA matches it firmly. The size of a clone is reported for some rows only, either as once, few or many, or as a class for expanded clones.

d_gene: -
v_gene: TRBV5-8
abundance: -
j_gene: TRBJ2-5
CDR3aa: CASRLTAGETQYF
CDR3nt: TGTGCCAGCAGGTTGACAGCCGGTGAGACCCAGTACTTC

d_gene: -
v_gene: TRBV11-2
abundance: -
j_gene: TRBJ2-7
CDR3aa: CASSLAGAEIYEQYF
CDR3nt: TGTGCCAGCAGCTTAGCGGGGGCGGAAATTTACGAGCAGTACTTC

d_gene: TRBD2
v_gene: TRBV13
abundance: -
j_gene: TRBJ2-1
CDR3aa: CASSLGALAGYNEQFF
CDR3nt: TGTGCCAGCAGCTTAGGGGCGCTAGCGGGATACAATGAGCAGTTCTTC

d_gene: -
v_gene: TRBV6-1
abundance: -
j_gene: TRBJ1-2
CDR3aa: CASSDGWRPYGYTF
CDR3nt: TGTGCCAGCAGTGACGGTTGGAGGCCCTATGGCTACACCTTC

d_gene: TRBD2
v_gene: TRBV4-1
abundance: -
j_gene: TRBJ2-3
CDR3aa: CASSQLGLAGGLRTDTQYF
CDR3nt: TGCGCCAGCAGCCAGTTGGGACTAGCGGGAGGGTTGAGGACAGATACGCAGTATTTT

d_gene: -
v_gene: TRBV15
abundance: once
j_gene: TRBJ2-2
CDR3aa: CATSRSGATGELFF
CDR3nt: TGTGCCACCAGCCGATCAGGGGCCACCGGGGAGCTGTTTTTT

d_gene: TRBD1
v_gene: TRBV5-4
abundance: -
j_gene: TRBJ1-2
CDR3aa: CASRSIGGGGTNYGYTF
CDR3nt: TGTGCCAGCAGATCAATAGGGGGAGGGGGCACTAACTATGGCTACACCTTC

d_gene: -
v_gene: TRBV29-1
abundance: few
j_gene: TRBJ1-2
CDR3aa: CSVVEQGSLRGYTF
CDR3nt: TGCAGCGTTGTCGAACAGGGCTCGCTCCGTGGCTACACCTTC

d_gene: TRBD1
v_gene: TRBV2
abundance: -
j_gene: TRBJ1-5
CDR3aa: CASIETDRGNQPQHF
CDR3nt: TGTGCCAGCATAGAAACGGACAGGGGCAATCAGCCCCAGCATTTT

d_gene: -
v_gene: TRBV6-4
abundance: once
j_gene: TRBJ2-5
CDR3aa: CASSDFRPGWGTQYF
CDR3nt: TGTGCCAGCAGTGATTTCCGTCCAGGATGGGGGACCCAGTACTTC

d_gene: -
v_gene: TRBV6-1
abundance: -
j_gene: TRBJ2-7
CDR3aa: CASSESRTHEQYF
CDR3nt: TGTGCCAGCAGTGAATCTCGGACCCACGAGCAGTACTTC

d_gene: TRBD1
v_gene: TRBV29-1
abundance: -
j_gene: TRBJ1-5
CDR3aa: CSVQGAGQPQHF
CDR3nt: TGCAGCGTCCAGGGGGCTGGTCAGCCCCAGCATTTT

d_gene: TRBD2
v_gene: TRBV7-9
abundance: -
j_gene: TRBJ2-3
CDR3aa: CASSPTLAAGGGADTQYF
CDR3nt: TGTGCCAGCAGCCCGACCCTCGCAGCGGGAGGTGGGGCAGATACGCAGTATTTT

d_gene: -
v_gene: TRBV29-1
abundance: -
j_gene: TRBJ2-3
CDR3aa: CSVRGADTQYF
CDR3nt: TGCAGCGTTAGGGGGGCGGATACGCAGTATTTT

d_gene: -
v_gene: TRBV6-6
abundance: -
j_gene: TRBJ1-4
CDR3aa: CASSYSTGLNEKLFF
CDR3nt: TGTGCCAGCAGTTACTCAACAGGCCTTAATGAAAAACTGTTTTTT

d_gene: -
v_gene: TRBV6-1
abundance: -
j_gene: TRBJ2-7
CDR3aa: CASSGANQGSYEQYF
CDR3nt: TGTGCCAGCAGTGGGGCGAATCAGGGGTCCTACGAGCAGTACTTC